This TCR beta chain was retrieved from a study of T cells in Graves' hyperthyroidism and ophthalmopathy. Turning to this clonotype: A junction end diverges from the germline sequence, so it may reflect a read error.

The TCR beta CDR3 regions underwent amplification using RNA transcripts as the source. RT-PCR in the first round (using the HTBI primer set) targeted the TCR CDR3. TCRdb reprocessed the multiplex PCR reads with MiXCR, giving one entry per CDR3 protein. The sample lists hundreds of thousands of distinct CDR3 sequences; 14% to 15% were seen once. Germline CDR1 and CDR2: DFQATT and SNEGSKA (reference sequence). This CDR3 is 14 amino acids long. This TCR derives from a woman aged 40 to 50 with Graves' ophthalmopathy. The rearrangement uses TRBV20-1 and TRBJ1-1; D ambiguous. Sequences were obtained from blood. The CDR3 loop is CSARESWGNTEACF. The CDR3 region has the DNA TGCAGTGCTAGAGAGTCTTGGGGTAACACTGAAGCTTGCTTT.